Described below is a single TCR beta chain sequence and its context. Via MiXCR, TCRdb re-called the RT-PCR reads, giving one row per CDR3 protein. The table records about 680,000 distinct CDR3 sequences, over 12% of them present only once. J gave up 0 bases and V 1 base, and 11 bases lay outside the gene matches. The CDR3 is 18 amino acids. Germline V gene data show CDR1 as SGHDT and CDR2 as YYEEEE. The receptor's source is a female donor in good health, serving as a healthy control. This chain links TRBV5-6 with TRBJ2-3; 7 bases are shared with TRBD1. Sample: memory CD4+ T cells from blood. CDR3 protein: CASSLSGQAPSSTDTQYF. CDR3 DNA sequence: TGTGCCAGCAGCTTGTCCGGACAGGCCCCATCTAGCACAGATACGCAGTATTTT.